Sequencing of this TCR beta chain was carried out in a study of cytomegalovirus exposure and HLA in healthy donors. The study, taken as a whole, reports: Reports showed the classifier diagnosing cytomegalovirus status with high specificity and sensitivity. The authors later linked a missense DCLRE1C variant to TCR beta V- and J-gene trimming. TCR beta chains numbering roughly 150 were designated cytomegalovirus-associated.

PCR employed 60 Vbeta and 13 Jbeta primers. The data were produced by immunoSEQ multiplex PCR, yet TCRdb's version contains in-frame clones alone and is incomplete. The data show over 150,000 clones, 75% to 90% seen once. The V end was cut by 4 bases, the J end by 4 bases, with 17 bases between. This CDR3 region has 15 residues. Germline V gene data show CDR1 as MGHDK and CDR2 as SYGVNS. To note about this clone: Antigen unknown.

The chain recombines TRBV25-1 with TRBJ2-7, with a tentative D call TRBD1 (5 bases). The TCR sequence derives from a human donor in good health. Specimen: PBMCs. The CDR3: CASSGQGQVGYEQYF. CDR3 nucleotides: TGTGCCAGCAGTGGTCAAGGACAAGTCGGGTACGAGCAGTACTTC.